The 19 T cell receptor beta chains given below trace back to one sample, sequenced in a study of blood T cell repertoires in COVID-19. Here immunoSEQ multiplex PCR was the method, and the copy in TCRdb shows in-frame clones only, minus some. The sample includes 190,000 or so clones, about 90% seen only once; the top ten take roughly 1.2%. The sample comprised PBMCs or T cells enriched from blood (not recorded which). These receptors were obtained from a man under 40 who had recovered from COVID-19.

This clone was found a few times. The chain joins TRBV2 to TRBJ2-7; possibly TRBD1 for D (6 bases). The CDR3 runs 11 residues. Per germline, CDR1 SNHLY and CDR2 FYNNEI. V was pared by 6 bases and J by 4 bases, with 7 bases between. In nucleotides, the CDR3 is TGTGCCAGCAGGGGGGCTTACGAGCAGTACTTC. Its translation: CASRGAYEQYF. Full variable domain (remainder filled in from reference TRBV2 and TRBJ2-7): EPEVTQTPSHQVTQMGQEVILRCVPISNHLYFYWYRQILGQKVEFLVSFYNNEISEKSEIFDDQFSVERPDGSNFTLKIRSTKLEDSAMYFCASRGAYEQYFGPGTRLTVT.

This rearrangement joins TRBV7-9 to TRBJ2-1; TRBD2 matches 7 bases. The CDR3 runs to 15 residues. Germline CDR1 reads SEHNR; CDR2 reads FQNEAQ (reference sequence). Losses at the gene ends were 5 bases for V and 8 bases for J; bases not matched to a gene: 12. Written as DNA, the CDR3 is TGTGCCAGCAGCCACCGGGACTACTCTACATATGAGCAGTTCTTC. Residues: CASSHRDYSTYEQFF.

The chain uses TRBV19 and TRBJ2-7, with D perhaps TRBD2 (5 bases). This CDR3 has 14 residues. From germline, CDR1 is LNHDA and CDR2 SQIVND (reference sequence). V dropped 1 base and J dropped 2 bases, with 9 bases sitting between them. CDR3 sequence reads: CASSIGGLTYEQYF. CDR3 bases: TGTGCCAGTAGTATAGGAGGACTCACCTACGAGCAGTACTTC.

This chain uses TRBV6-2 or TRBV6-3 with TRBJ1-5, with D unclear. Trimming cost V 2 bases and J 3 bases, with 5 bases left between them. Germline CDR1 MNHEY, CDR2 SVGEGT. This CDR3 spans 13 amino acids. In DNA form, the CDR3 reads TGTGCCAGCAGTTACCTAGACAATCAGCCCCAGCATTTT. This gives the protein CASSYLDNQPQHF.

V is TRBV2 and J is TRBJ2-2, with a weak D call TRBD1 (7 bases). The CDR3 covers 15 residues. Germline V gene lookup returns CDR1 SNHLY and CDR2 FYNNEI. Trimming pared 4 bases from V and 3 bases from J, leaving 12 bases between. CDR3 protein: CASSARGVDTGELFF. The DNA for the CDR3 is TGTGCCAGCAGTGCCAGGGGGGTTGACACCGGGGAGCTGTTTTTT.

The genes are TRBV4-3 and TRBJ2-3; maybe TRBD2 (7 bases). Per the germline V gene, CDR1 is LGHNA and CDR2 is YSLEER. This CDR3 is built from 18 residues. V was pared by 0 bases and J by 0 bases, with 16 bases between. The CDR3 region is CASSQDWGAGASTDTQYF. The CDR3 DNA follows: TGCGCCAGCAGCCAAGATTGGGGGGCGGGAGCAAGCACAGATACGCAGTATTTT.

This clone was observed a single time. The CDR3 DNA is TGTGCCAGCAGGGTAAGCGGGCAGTTCGAGCAGTACTTC. Translated, it gives CASRVSGQFEQYF. The genes are TRBV27 and TRBJ2-7; a weak D match, TRBD2 (6 bases). The ends were cut back, 6 bases at V and 6 bases at J, with 15 bases in the middle. The CDR3 loop spans 13 amino acids. Germline V gives CDR1 MNHEY, CDR2 SMNVEV (reference sequence).

The V call is TRBV7-8, the J call TRBJ2-2; D is uncertain. The CDR3 has 16 amino acids. In germline, CDR1 is SGHVS, CDR2 FQNEAQ. The V end was cut by 0 bases, the J end by 0 bases, with 8 bases between. The CDR3 nucleotides are TGTGCCAGCAGCTTAGCGCCCAGTACGAACACCGGGGAGCTGTTTTTT. As protein: CASSLAPSTNTGELFF.

This CDR3 reads CASGTAQETQYF. CDR3 coding DNA: TGTGCCAGCGGGACAGCGCAAGAGACCCAGTACTTC. The rearrangement links TRBV5-4 to TRBJ2-5, with 7 bases fitting TRBD1. Per the germline V gene, CDR1 is SGHNT and CDR2 is YYREEE (reference sequence). V was pared by 7 bases and J by 2 bases, with 2 bases of the junction left unmatched. There are 12 residues in the CDR3.

The gene calls are TRBV4-1 and TRBJ1-1; D uncertain. Germline assignment: CDR1 MGHRA and CDR2 YSYEKL. The CDR3 runs 15 residues. Trimming took off 6 bases at V and 1 base at J, with 15 bases between the two ends. CDR3 in DNA: TGCGCCAGCAGACCCGTCGGGAGAAAGAACACTGAAGCTTTCTTT. It yields the protein CASRPVGRKNTEAFF.

The genes are TRBV4-3 and TRBJ2-3; a possible D gene is TRBD2 (6 bases). Germline V gives CDR1 LGHNA, CDR2 YSLEER. The V and J ends lost 4 bases and 2 bases respectively, with 10 bases between them. This CDR3 has 14 residues. The CDR3 DNA is TGCGCCAGCAGCCCGGGGACTTACACAGATACGCAGTATTTT. This gives the protein CASSPGTYTDTQYF.

The chain couples TRBV10-3 to TRBJ2-1; the D gene is possibly TRBD1 (5 bases). CDR1 is ENHRY and CDR2 is SYGVKD in the germline V gene. The V end lost 7 bases, the J end lost 5 bases, and 12 bases lay between the germline ends. This CDR3 region has 13 residues. The CDR3 region has the DNA TGTGCCATCACTGGGGCCTCGGACAATGAGCAGTTCTTC. Translated, it gives CAITGASDNEQFF.

This chain joins TRBV28 and TRBJ2-7; maybe TRBD1 (6 bases). Germline V gene lookup returns CDR1 MDHEN and CDR2 SYDVKM. V shed 5 bases and J shed 4 bases, with 15 bases lying between them. The CDR3 extends over 14 amino acids. CDR3 loop: CASSPTGKAYEQYF. DNA for the CDR3: TGTGCCAGCAGTCCCACAGGGAAAGCATACGAGCAGTACTTC.

The J gene is TRBJ1-5, the V gene TRBV27, with D hard to call. V was pared by 5 bases and J by 6 bases, with 11 bases between. CDR1 and CDR2 from the germline V gene are MNHEY and SMNVEV (reference sequence). This CDR3 contains 13 residues. CDR3 in amino acids: CASSPGSPQPQHF. The CDR3 DNA is TGTGCCAGCAGTCCCGGTTCCCCTCAGCCCCAGCATTTT.

This chain uses TRBV6-5 with TRBJ1-5, with D tentatively TRBD1 (5 bases). The length of the CDR3 is 15 residues. V lost 2 bases to trimming and J lost 6 bases, with 14 bases between them. Germline loops: CDR1 MNHEY, CDR2 SVGAGI. The CDR3 DNA follows: TGTGCCAGCAGTTACACGTCGGGGGAGGGTCAGCCCCAGCATTTT. Its translation is CASSYTSGEGQPQHF.

Details on this clone: In the same sample, other DNA sequences code for this CDR3. This chain uses TRBV4-3 with TRBJ2-3, with D unclear. The CDR3 consists of 15 residues. Per germline, CDR1 LGHNA and CDR2 YSLEER. Deletions cut 0 bases from V and 1 base from J, with 8 bases between. DNA of the CDR3: TGCGCCAGCAGCCAAGATTCCAGCGGCACAGATACGCAGTATTTT. This encodes CASSQDSSGTDTQYF.

This clone was seen only once. CDR3 region: CASSLALLGQGANEQFF. In DNA form, the CDR3 reads TGTGCCAGCAGCTTAGCCCTGCTCGGACAGGGGGCTAATGAGCAGTTCTTC. The gene calls are TRBV11-2 and TRBJ2-1; TRBD1 aligns across 11 bases. The CDR3 is 17 residues long. V shed 1 base and J 7 bases; nucleotides not matched to a gene: 9. The V gene's germline CDR1 is SGHAT and CDR2 FQNNGV. Combining the CDR3 with reference TRBV11-2 and TRBJ2-1 gives the whole variable domain EAGVAQSPRYKIIEKRQSVAFWCNPISGHATLYWYQQILGQGPKLLIQFQNNGVVDDSQLPKDRFSAERLKGVDSTLKIQPAKLEDSAVYLCASSLALLGQGANEQFFGPGTRLTVL.

The chain couples TRBV19 to TRBJ1-5, with a possible D match to TRBD1 (6 bases). Germline V gives CDR1 LNHDA, CDR2 SQIVND (reference sequence). Trimming pared 4 bases from V and 6 bases from J, leaving 16 bases between. There are 15 residues in the CDR3. CDR3 nucleotides: TGTGCCAGTAGTAGCCTTAACAGGGCTTTTCAGCCCCAGCATTTT. Protein sequence: CASSSLNRAFQPQHF.

The chain recombines TRBV6-5 with TRBJ2-7; 10 bases agree with TRBD2. Germline V gene sequence: CDR1 MNHEY, CDR2 SVGAGI. V lost 2 bases to trimming and J lost 5 bases; unmatched junction nucleotides: 6. The length of the CDR3 is 15 residues. In nucleotides, the CDR3 is TGTGCCAGCAGTTACGGCCTAGCGGGAGTTGACGAGCAGTACTTC. Protein product: CASSYGLAGVDEQYF.